The next 9 T cell receptor beta chains were all read from a single sample in a study of human versus mouse CDR3 diversity and MHC coevolution. Profiled with immunoSEQ multiplex PCR; TCRdb holds only in-frame clones, not every one. The repertoire includes 50,000 to 70,000 clones, around 94% of them detected once, and under 20% sits in the top ten. Sample: naive CD4+ T cells from blood. Subset denoted: CD45RO-negative CD62L-positive naive CD4 T cells. The receptors here all came from a person aged 55-75 years in good health.

The J gene is TRBJ2-7, the V gene TRBV6-5; 7 bases map to TRBD1. This CDR3 region has 15 residues. CDR1 and CDR2 from the germline V gene are MNHEY and SVGAGI. The trim removed 5 bases at V and 4 bases at J, leaving 11 bases unmatched. The CDR3, as DNA: TGTGCCAGCAGTCGACAGGGTACGCAGGAGTACGAGCAGTACTTC. Its translation is CASSRQGTQEYEQYF.

This clone has only a few counts. This chain connects TRBV6-6 to TRBJ1-3, with D hard to call. Trimming pared 5 bases from V and 7 bases from J, leaving 15 bases between. CDR3 length: 14 amino acids. Germline assignment: CDR1 MNHNY and CDR2 SVGAGI (reference sequence). DNA of the CDR3: TGTGCCAGCAGTGACGGGAGAAGCGGGAACACCATATATTTT. The encoded protein is CASSDGRSGNTIYF.

In this sample, this clone turned up once. The chain joins TRBV18 to TRBJ1-4, with unresolved D. Trimming took off 6 bases at V and 8 bases at J, with 13 bases between the two ends. This CDR3 is built from 13 residues. CDR1 and CDR2 (germline): KGHSH, LQKENI. The DNA for the CDR3 is TGTGCCAGCTCGACGACTATAGGGGAAAAACTGTTTTTT. As protein: CASSTTIGEKLFF.

The V gene is TRBV11-3, the J gene TRBJ2-1, with 9 bases lining up with TRBD2. CDR1 is SGHNT, CDR2 YENEEA, per germline. The CDR3 length is 16 residues. With V trimmed by 4 bases and J by 3 bases, 7 bases remained unmatched. The CDR3 DNA reads as TGTGCCAGCAGCTCCTTAGCGGGAGACCGCTACAATGAGCAGTTCTTC. Its translation: CASSSLAGDRYNEQFF.

V usage is TRBV2 and J usage is TRBJ2-7, with D possibly being TRBD1 (6 bases). The CDR3 is made up of 14 amino acids. The germline CDR1 and CDR2 sequences are SNHLY and FYNNEI. V lost 6 bases and J 2 bases, leaving 14 bases between the germline ends. The CDR3 region is CASRAGAPTYEQYF. The CDR3 coding sequence is TGTGCCAGCAGAGCAGGGGCTCCTACCTACGAGCAGTACTTC.

The chain uses TRBV27 and TRBJ2-7; TRBD2 agrees at 9 bases. Germline CDR1 MNHEY, CDR2 SMNVEV (reference sequence). V shed 3 bases and J 7 bases; nucleotides not matched to a gene: 7. The CDR3 consists of 14 residues. The CDR3 here is CASSLGGRAWEQYF. As DNA, the CDR3 is TGTGCCAGCAGTTTGGGCGGGAGGGCCTGGGAGCAGTACTTC.

This clone has just one count. The chain has TRBV14 and TRBJ2-7; 11 nucleotides agree with TRBD1. Unmatched junction bases numbered 9, after V lost 4 bases and J lost 4 bases. Germline CDR1 and CDR2: SGHDN and FVKESK. The CDR3 covers 16 residues. In DNA, the CDR3 is TGTGCCAGCAGCCGCCAGCGGACAGGGGGCGCGTACGAGCAGTACTTC. This codes for CASSRQRTGGAYEQYF.

V and J are TRBV5-1 and TRBJ2-3; TRBD1 is a possible D gene (6 bases). This CDR3 is built from 16 residues. Trimming shortened V by 7 bases and J by 2 bases, and 20 bases separated the two germline ends. The germline V gene encodes CDR1 SGHRS and CDR2 YFSETQ. The CDR3 sequence is CASAATPGHTTDTQYF. The DNA for the CDR3 is TGCGCCAGCGCCGCTACTCCGGGACACACCACAGATACGCAGTATTTT.

The rearrangement links TRBV27 to TRBJ2-3, with 7 bases aligning to TRBD2. The J segment lost 4 bases and the V segment lost 4 bases, leaving 11 bases of the junction unmatched. Germline CDR1 and CDR2: MNHEY and SMNVEV (reference sequence). The CDR3 is 16 residues long. CDR3 nucleotide sequence: TGTGCCAGCAGTTCCTCCCCGGGGGGTGGTGCAGATACGCAGTATTTT. It codes for CASSSSPGGGADTQYF.